One and the same sample provided the 22 T cell receptor beta chains below, sequenced in a study of OX40 agonist ivuxolimab in advanced cancers. Only in-frame clones appear in the TCRdb table, and some are missing; sequencing was by immunoSEQ multiplex PCR. The data contain about 55,000 clones, about 89% of them seen just once; the ten biggest clones take up about 12%. The source material was CD4+ or CD8+ T cells sorted from blood, sampled in a trial of the OX40 agonist ivuxolimab. Every receptor here comes from an adult with an advanced solid tumor such as melanoma, head and neck, liver or kidney cancer.

J is TRBJ2-4 and V is TRBV7-8, with D possibly being TRBD2 (6 bases). V lost 1 base and J 0 bases, leaving 10 bases between the germline ends. Germline loops: CDR1 SGHVS, CDR2 FQNEAQ. The CDR3 runs to 16 residues. The CDR3 DNA sequence: TGTGCCAGCAGCTTAGGGCGGGATCAAGCCAAAAACATTCAGTACTTC. Its translation is CASSLGRDQAKNIQYF. Filled out from reference TRBV7-8 and TRBJ2-4, the complete variable domain reads GAGVSQSPRYKVAKRGQDVALRCDPISGHVSLFWYQQALGQGPEFLTYFQNEAQLDKSGLPSDRFFAERPEGSVSTLKIQRTQQEDSAVYLCASSLGRDQAKNIQYFGAGTRLSVL.

V and J are TRBV5-6 and TRBJ2-7; TRBD1 might be the D (6 bases). The V gene's germline CDR1 is SGHDT and CDR2 YYEEEE. The CDR3 has 16 amino acids. Trimming shortened V by 4 bases and J by 2 bases, and 19 bases separated the two germline ends. The CDR3 DNA sequence: TGTGCCAGCAGCCCCGGACAGACCATAAACCCCTACGAGCAGTACGTC. Amino acid sequence: CASSPGQTINPYEQYV.

The chain couples TRBV5-1 to TRBJ2-3; D unclear. Trimming removed 1 base from V and 4 bases from J, with 10 bases in between. In germline, CDR1 is SGHRS, CDR2 YFSETQ. This CDR3 region has 14 residues. CDR3 nucleotides: TGCGCCAGCAGCTTGTCTACGGGCTCAGATACGCAGTATTTT. Translating gives CASSLSTGSDTQYF.

The CDR3 coding sequence is TGTGCCAGTAGTATAGAACTAGCGGACCAAGAGACCCAGTACTTC. It is translated as CASSIELADQETQYF. The chain links TRBV19 to TRBJ2-5; TRBD2 agrees at 8 bases. After removal of 0 bases from V and 0 bases from J, the junction contained 0 bases not matched to a gene. This CDR3 spans 15 amino acids. In germline, CDR1 is LNHDA, CDR2 SQIVND (reference sequence).

This chain links TRBV14 with TRBJ2-7, with D possibly TRBD2 on 5 matching bases. The CDR3 is made up of 17 amino acids. Germline CDR1 reads SGHDN; CDR2 reads FVKESK. V shed 4 bases and J shed 2 bases, with 21 bases lying between them. CDR3 nucleotide sequence: TGTGCCAGCAGCCCCGAACGGGGAATTGGAGACACCTACGAGCAGTACTTC. Amino acids: CASSPERGIGDTYEQYF.

This clone has more than one count but fewer than ten. This chain connects TRBV6-1 to TRBJ2-3, with TRBD1 matching 8 bases. Looked up from germline, CDR1 is MNHNS and CDR2 is SASEGT. V lost 4 bases, J lost 1 base, and 7 bases stayed unmatched. This CDR3 is 16 amino acids long. CDR3 protein: CASSGTPGQGTDTQYF. The CDR3 DNA sequence: TGTGCCAGCAGTGGGACCCCGGGACAGGGCACAGATACGCAGTATTTT.

Only one count was recorded for this clone. CDR3 protein: CASAVLVPTNEKLFF. The CDR3 nucleotides read TGTGCCAGCGCCGTTCTAGTACCAACTAATGAAAAACTGTTTTTT. This chain links TRBV28 with TRBJ1-4; no reliable D call. Germline V gene sequence: CDR1 MDHEN, CDR2 SYDVKM. With 8 bases removed from V and 0 bases from J, the gap between germline ends came to 13 bases. The CDR3 runs 15 residues.

The V and J genes are TRBV4-2 and TRBJ2-2; 7 bases are shared with TRBD2. The germline gives CDR1 LGHNA, CDR2 YNFKEQ. V trimming: 0 bases; J trimming: 5 bases; junction bases outside the gene matches: 3. The length of the CDR3 is 15 residues. The CDR3 coding sequence is TGTGCCAGCAGCCAAGAGGTACTAGCGACCGGGGAGCTGTTTTTT. This sequence encodes CASSQEVLATGELFF.

This clone was recorded only once. The J gene is TRBJ2-7, the V gene TRBV11-2, with D unclear. CDR3 size: 11 residues. The V gene's germline CDR1 is SGHAT and CDR2 FQNNGV. V shed 10 bases and J shed 2 bases, with 9 bases lying between them. The CDR3 protein is CATPLAYEQYV. The CDR3 DNA follows: TGTGCCACCCCCCTAGCCTACGAGCAGTACGTC.

As for this clone: One junction end disagrees with the germline gene, perhaps due to a read error. The genes are TRBV2 and TRBJ1-6, with a weak D call TRBD1 (5 bases). From germline, CDR1 is SNHLY and CDR2 FYNNEI. The CDR3 is 15 amino acids. The CDR3 spells CTSRLGPSYNSPLHF. The CDR3 bases are TGTACCAGCAGGCTGGGGCCGTCCTATAATTCACCCCTCCACTTT.

The chain joins TRBV27 to TRBJ2-3; 11 bases are shared with TRBD2. With 5 bases clipped from V and 0 bases from J, the junction kept 10 bases outside the gene matches. The CDR3 totals 18 residues. The germline V gene encodes CDR1 MNHEY and CDR2 SMNVEV (reference sequence). CDR3 loop: CASSPLISGRASTDTQYF. The CDR3 bases are TGTGCCAGCAGTCCCCTAATTAGCGGGAGGGCCAGCACAGATACGCAGTATTTT.

The CDR3 here is CASTEGRGYTF. As DNA, the CDR3 is TGTGCCAGCACAGAGGGGAGGGGCTACACCTTC. The gene calls are TRBV2 and TRBJ1-2; D may be TRBD1 (5 bases). Trimming left V 7 bases short and J 8 bases short, with 11 bases between. The V gene's germline CDR1 is SNHLY and CDR2 FYNNEI. The CDR3 runs to 11 residues.

CDR3 bases: TGTGCCAGCAGTGAATTCGGACTAGCGGGAGGGCCAGCCAATGAGCAGTTCTTC. Translation gives CASSEFGLAGGPANEQFF. The chain carries TRBV25-1 and TRBJ2-1, with 15 bases that match TRBD2. V gave up 1 base and J gave up 6 bases; unmatched junction bases: 7. The CDR3 is 18 residues long. The germline gives CDR1 MGHDK, CDR2 SYGVNS.

The rearrangement links TRBV9 to TRBJ2-3; D might be TRBD1 or TRBD2, each matching 6 bases. The V end lost 0 bases, the J end lost 2 bases, and 10 bases lay between the germline ends. The CDR3 consists of 15 residues. Germline V gene lookup returns CDR1 SGDLS and CDR2 YYNGEE. The CDR3 region is CASSVGGANTDTQYF. CDR3 coding DNA: TGTGCCAGCAGCGTAGGGGGGGCGAACACAGATACGCAGTATTTT.

The chain uses TRBV7-9 and TRBJ1-2; possibly TRBD1 for D (6 bases). The CDR3 sequence is 12 residues long. In germline, CDR1 is SEHNR, CDR2 FQNEAQ (reference sequence). V gave up 6 bases and J gave up 4 bases, with 9 bases separating them. This chain's CDR3 is CASSLDSYGYTF. The CDR3, as DNA: TGTGCCAGCAGTTTGGACAGCTATGGCTACACCTTC. Full variable domain (remainder filled in from reference TRBV7-9 and TRBJ1-2): DTGVSQNPRHKITKRGQNVTFRCDPISEHNRLYWYRQTLGQGPEFLTYFQNEAQLEKSRLLSDRFSAERPKGSFSTLEIQRTEQGDSAMYLCASSLDSYGYTFGSGTRLTVV.

This chain links TRBV28 with TRBJ2-3; tentatively, D is TRBD1 (5 bases). Germline V gene lookup returns CDR1 MDHEN and CDR2 SYDVKM. This CDR3 is 14 amino acids long. Deletions cut 3 bases from V and 0 bases from J, with 7 bases between. CDR3 sequence reads: CASSLGPSTDTQYF. CDR3 in DNA: TGTGCCAGCAGTTTGGGGCCAAGCACAGATACGCAGTATTTT.

This chain uses TRBV4-1 with TRBJ1-1, with 9 bases matching TRBD1. After removal of 5 bases from V and 6 bases from J, the junction contained 10 bases not matched to a gene. Germline V gene sequence: CDR1 MGHRA, CDR2 YSYEKL. The CDR3 is 15 residues long. CDR3 DNA sequence: TGCGCCAGCAGCTTCACCACAGGGGGCGCCGCTGAAGCTTTCTTT. Translating it yields CASSFTTGGAAEAFF.

Notes on this clone: Additional DNA sequences in this sample encode the identical CDR3. The DNA of the CDR3 is TGCGCCAGCAGCTTGGAAGCTAGCGGGAGTTCTTACAATGAGCAGTTCTTC. Translation gives CASSLEASGSSYNEQFF. This chain joins TRBV5-1 and TRBJ2-1, with 10 bases identical to TRBD2. V was clipped by 0 bases and J by 4 bases; unmatched bases: 7. The CDR3 extends over 17 amino acids. CDR1 is SGHRS, CDR2 YFSETQ, per germline. Full variable domain (missing parts from reference TRBV5-1 and TRBJ2-1): KAGVTQTPRYLIKTRGQQVTLSCSPISGHRSVSWYQQTPGQGLQFLFEYFSETQRNKGNFPGRFSGRQFSNSRSEMNVSTLELGDSALYLCASSLEASGSSYNEQFFGPGTRLTVL.

The rearrangement uses TRBV5-4 and TRBJ1-4; possible D gene TRBD1, 5 bases. The CDR3 spans 15 residues. Germline CDR1 reads SGHNT; CDR2 reads YYREEE (reference sequence). Trimming left V 1 base short and J 2 bases short, with 9 bases between. The CDR3 spells CASSLQGSTNEKLFF. CDR3 DNA sequence: TGTGCCAGCAGCTTGCAGGGCTCCACTAATGAAAAACTGTTTTTT.

The chain couples TRBV2 to TRBJ2-3; D call uncertain. From germline, CDR1 is SNHLY and CDR2 FYNNEI. CDR3 length: 15 residues. V lost 2 bases, J lost 0 bases, and 9 bases lay in between. DNA for the CDR3: TGTGCCAGCAGTGAACAAGCTAGGAGCACAGATACGCAGTATTTT. It codes for CASSEQARSTDTQYF.

V and J are TRBV13 and TRBJ2-7; no clear D gene. The CDR3 contains 13 residues. Trimming took 0 bases from V and 5 from J, leaving 8 bases between them. The germline CDR1 and CDR2 sequences are PRHDT and FYEKMQ (reference sequence). DNA for the CDR3: TGTGCCAGCAGCTTAGGGGTGCGGAACGAGCAGTACTTC. As protein: CASSLGVRNEQYF. Based on the CDR3 plus reference TRBV13 and TRBJ2-7, the full variable domain is AAGVIQSPRHLIKEKRETATLKCYPIPRHDTVYWYQQGPGQDPQFLISFYEKMQSDKGSIPDRFSAQQFSDYHSELNMSSLELGDSALYFCASSLGVRNEQYFGPGTRLTVT.

The chain recombines TRBV5-1 with TRBJ2-2; TRBD2 aligns across 7 bases. The CDR3 covers 17 residues. V shed 0 bases and J 6 bases; nucleotides not matched to a gene: 11. Germline loops: CDR1 SGHRS, CDR2 YFSETQ. The chain's CDR3 is CASSLEFGEGPPGELFF. CDR3 in DNA: TGCGCCAGCAGCTTGGAGTTCGGGGAGGGACCCCCCGGGGAGCTGTTTTTT.